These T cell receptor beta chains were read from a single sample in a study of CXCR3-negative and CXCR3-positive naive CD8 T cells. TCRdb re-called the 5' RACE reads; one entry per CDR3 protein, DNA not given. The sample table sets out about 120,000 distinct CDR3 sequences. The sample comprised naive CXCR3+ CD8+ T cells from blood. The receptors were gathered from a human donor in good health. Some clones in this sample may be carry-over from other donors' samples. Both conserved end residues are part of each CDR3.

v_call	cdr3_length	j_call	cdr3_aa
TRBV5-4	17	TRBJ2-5	CASSTDRLGGSQETQYF
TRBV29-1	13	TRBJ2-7	CSVVGTGVSEQYF
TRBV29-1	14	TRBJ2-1	CSVVVSGGADEQFF
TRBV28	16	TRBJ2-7	CASSSPQKRGGYEQYF
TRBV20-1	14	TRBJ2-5	CSAETDRRGETQYF
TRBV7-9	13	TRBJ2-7	CASSLSHLYEQYF
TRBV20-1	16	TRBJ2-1	CSAPTWGTGSYNEQFF
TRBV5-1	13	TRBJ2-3	CASSLESSDTQYF
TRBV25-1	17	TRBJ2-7	CASSDGTIPLRGYEQYF
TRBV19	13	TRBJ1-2	CASSTGHRYGYTF
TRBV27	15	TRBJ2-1	CASSLVSAGSNEQFF
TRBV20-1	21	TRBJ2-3	CSARARTSGGAIPLTTDTQYF
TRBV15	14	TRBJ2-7	CATSRTVSSYEQYF
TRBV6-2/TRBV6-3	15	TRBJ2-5	CASSTGDRTQETQYF
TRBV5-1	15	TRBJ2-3	CASSPSGFSTDTQYF
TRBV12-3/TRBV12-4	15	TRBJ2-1	CASSHRGEPYNEQFF
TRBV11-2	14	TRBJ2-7	CASTGWTDSYEQYF
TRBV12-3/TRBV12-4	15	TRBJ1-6	CASSLMTPNNSPLHF
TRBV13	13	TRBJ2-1	CASSLGGFHEQFF
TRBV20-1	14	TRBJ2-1	CSAPRLAGENEQFF
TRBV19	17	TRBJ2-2	CASSIWTGRRRTGELFF
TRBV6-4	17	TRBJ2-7	CASPLLRLQGAMYEQSF
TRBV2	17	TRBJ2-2	CASSNYWDRANTGELFF
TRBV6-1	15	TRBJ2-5	CASSEFRLDEETQYF
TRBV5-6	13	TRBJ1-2	CASSEGQTYGYTF
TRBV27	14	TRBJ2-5	CASSFQGGWETQYF
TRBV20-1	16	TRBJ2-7	CSAKPGLAGSPYEQYF
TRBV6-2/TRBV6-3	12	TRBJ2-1	CASRGGLVGQFF
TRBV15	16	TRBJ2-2	CATSRADRANTGELFF
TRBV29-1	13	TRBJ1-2	CSATSQETYGYTF
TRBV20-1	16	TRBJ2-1	CSALEGLAGIHNEQFF
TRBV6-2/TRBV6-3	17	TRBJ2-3	CASSPGLAGLFTDTQYF
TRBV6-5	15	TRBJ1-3	CASSNGWGADNTIYF
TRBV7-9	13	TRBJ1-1	CASSPGMNTEAFF
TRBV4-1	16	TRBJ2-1	CASSQDFRGLANEQFF
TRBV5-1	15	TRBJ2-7	CASSLASRGLYEQYF